This T cell receptor beta chain stems from a study of CD8 T cells in Susac syndrome. Sequencing of TCR beta covered CD8+ and CD4+ T cells obtained from blood. Both CD4+ and CD8+ T cells were negatively isolated, and TEMRA cells underwent FACS enrichment. General observations from the study: Acknowledgment was made by the study that its TCR sequencing and HLA analysis involved a relatively small number of individuals.

Germline V gene lookup returns CDR1 SGHRS and CDR2 YFSETQ. Between the trimmed V and J ends, which lost 4 bases and 3 bases, there was a span of 14 bases. This CDR3 region has 14 residues. An input of roughly 0.5 to 1 ug of RNA was subjected to reverse transcription using random hexamers. TCRdb reprocessed the immunoSEQ multiplex PCR reads via MiXCR and lists one record per CDR3 protein. The table records 180,000 or so distinct CDR3 sequences, 85% to 95% of them present only once. About this clonotype: Its specificity is not known.

The sequenced sample was CD4+ T cells from PBMCs. The chain uses TRBV5-1 and TRBJ2-7; D not resolved. This TCR was sampled from a human donor in good health. The CDR3, as DNA: TGCGCCAGCAGCCAAACCGGGTCGAACTACGAGCAGTACTTC. Translated, it gives CASSQTGSNYEQYF.